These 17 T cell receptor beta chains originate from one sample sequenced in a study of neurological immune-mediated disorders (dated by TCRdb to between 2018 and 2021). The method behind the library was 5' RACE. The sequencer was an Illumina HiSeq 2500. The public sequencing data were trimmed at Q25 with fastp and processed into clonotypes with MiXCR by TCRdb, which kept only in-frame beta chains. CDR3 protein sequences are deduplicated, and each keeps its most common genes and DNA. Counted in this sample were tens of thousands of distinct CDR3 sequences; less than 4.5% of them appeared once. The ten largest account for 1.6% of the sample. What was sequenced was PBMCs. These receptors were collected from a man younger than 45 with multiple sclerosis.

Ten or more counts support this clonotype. CDR3 sequence: CASSLAPPQRGSTGELFF. The CDR3 DNA reads as TGTGCCAGCAGCTTAGCGCCCCCTCAGCGGGGAAGCACCGGGGAGCTGTTTTTT. The rearrangement links TRBV7-9 to TRBJ2-2, with 7 bases matching TRBD2. CDR3 size: 18 residues. Trimming removed 0 bases from V and 4 bases from J; junction bases left unmatched: 11. The germline gives CDR1 SEHNR, CDR2 FQNEAQ (reference sequence).

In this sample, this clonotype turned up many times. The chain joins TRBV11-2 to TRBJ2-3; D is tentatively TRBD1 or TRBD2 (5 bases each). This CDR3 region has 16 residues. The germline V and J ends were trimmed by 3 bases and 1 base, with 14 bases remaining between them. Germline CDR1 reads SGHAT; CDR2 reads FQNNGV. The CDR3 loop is CASSFRDPWGTDTQYF. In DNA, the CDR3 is TGTGCCAGCAGCTTTCGGGACCCGTGGGGCACAGATACGCAGTATTTT.

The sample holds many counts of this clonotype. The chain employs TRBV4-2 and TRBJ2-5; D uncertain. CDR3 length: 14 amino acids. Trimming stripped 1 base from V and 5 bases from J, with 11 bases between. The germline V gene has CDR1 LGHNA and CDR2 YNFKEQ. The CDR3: CASSQGLGPETQYF. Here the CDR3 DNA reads TGTGCCAGCAGCCAAGGGCTAGGCCCGGAGACCCAGTACTTC.

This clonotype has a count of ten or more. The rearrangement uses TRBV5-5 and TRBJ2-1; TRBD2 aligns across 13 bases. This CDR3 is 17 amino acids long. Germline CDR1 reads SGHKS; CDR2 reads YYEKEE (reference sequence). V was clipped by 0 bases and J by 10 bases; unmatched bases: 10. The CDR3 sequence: CASSLAPTSGRAGEQFF. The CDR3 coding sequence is TGTGCCAGCAGCTTGGCCCCCACTAGCGGGAGGGCGGGGGAGCAGTTCTTC.

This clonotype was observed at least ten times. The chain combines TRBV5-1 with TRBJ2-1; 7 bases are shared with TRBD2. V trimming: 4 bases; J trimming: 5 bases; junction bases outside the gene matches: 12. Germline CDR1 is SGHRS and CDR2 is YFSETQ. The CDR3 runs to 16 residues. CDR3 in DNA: TGCGCCAGCAGCCGCGAACGACTAGCCGAGAACAATGAGCAGTTCTTC. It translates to CASSRERLAENNEQFF. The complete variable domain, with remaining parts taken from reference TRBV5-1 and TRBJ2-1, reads KAGVTQTPRYLIKTRGQQVTLSCSPISGHRSVSWYQQTPGQGLQFLFEYFSETQRNKGNFPGRFSGRQFSNSRSEMNVSTLELGDSALYLCASSRERLAENNEQFFGPGTRLTVL.

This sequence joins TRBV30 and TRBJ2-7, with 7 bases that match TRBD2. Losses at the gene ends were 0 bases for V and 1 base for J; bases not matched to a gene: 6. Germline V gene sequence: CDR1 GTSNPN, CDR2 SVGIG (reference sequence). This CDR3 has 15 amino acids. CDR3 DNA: TGTGCCTGGAGTGTGCCGAGCGGGAAATCCTACGAGCAGTACTTC. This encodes CAWSVPSGKSYEQYF.

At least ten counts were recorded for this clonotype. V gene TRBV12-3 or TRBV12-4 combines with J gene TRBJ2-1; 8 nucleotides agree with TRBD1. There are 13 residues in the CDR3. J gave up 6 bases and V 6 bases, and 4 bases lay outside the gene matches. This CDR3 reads CASRATGGNEQFF. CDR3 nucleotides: TGTGCCAGCAGGGCTACAGGGGGCAATGAGCAGTTCTTC.

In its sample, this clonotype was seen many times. The DNA of the CDR3 is TGTGCCAGCAGCTTAGGGCAGGGGGCTTCGGAAGCTTTCTTT. Its protein is CASSLGQGASEAFF. This rearrangement joins TRBV11-1 to TRBJ1-1, with 8 bases lining up with TRBD1. CDR1 and CDR2 (germline): SGHAT, FQDESV (reference sequence). The CDR3 runs to 14 residues. V shed 1 base, J shed 8 bases, and the junction held 6 bases outside the gene matches.

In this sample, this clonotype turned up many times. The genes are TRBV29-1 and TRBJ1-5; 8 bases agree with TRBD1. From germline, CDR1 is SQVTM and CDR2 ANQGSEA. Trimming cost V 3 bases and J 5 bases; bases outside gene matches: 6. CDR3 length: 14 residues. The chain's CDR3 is CSVDRDRKDQPQHF. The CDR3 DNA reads TGCAGCGTTGACCGGGACAGGAAAGATCAGCCCCAGCATTTT.

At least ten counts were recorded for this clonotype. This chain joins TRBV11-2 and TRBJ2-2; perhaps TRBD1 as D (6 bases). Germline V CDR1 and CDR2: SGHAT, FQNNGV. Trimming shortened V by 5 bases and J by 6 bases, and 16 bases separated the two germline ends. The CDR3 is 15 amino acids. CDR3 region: CASSLGGYSAGELFF. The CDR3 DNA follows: TGTGCCAGCAGCCTTGGGGGCTATAGCGCCGGGGAGCTGTTTTTT. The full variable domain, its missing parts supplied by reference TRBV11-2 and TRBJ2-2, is EAGVAQSPRYKIIEKRQSVAFWCNPISGHATLYWYQQILGQGPKLLIQFQNNGVVDDSQLPKDRFSAERLKGVDSTLKIQPAKLEDSAVYLCASSLGGYSAGELFFGEGSRLTVL.

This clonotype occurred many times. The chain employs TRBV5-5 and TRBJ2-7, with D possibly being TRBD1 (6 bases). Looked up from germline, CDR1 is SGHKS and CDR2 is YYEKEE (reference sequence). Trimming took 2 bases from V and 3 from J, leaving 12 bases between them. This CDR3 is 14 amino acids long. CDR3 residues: CASSFRDKYYEQYF. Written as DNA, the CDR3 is TGTGCCAGCAGCTTCCGGGACAAGTACTACGAGCAGTACTTC.

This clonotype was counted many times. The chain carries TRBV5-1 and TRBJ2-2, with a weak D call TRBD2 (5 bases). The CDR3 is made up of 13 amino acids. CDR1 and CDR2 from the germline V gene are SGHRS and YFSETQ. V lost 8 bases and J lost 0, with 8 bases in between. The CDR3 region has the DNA TGCGCCAGTGGACTGTCGAACACCGGGGAGCTGTTTTTT. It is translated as CASGLSNTGELFF.

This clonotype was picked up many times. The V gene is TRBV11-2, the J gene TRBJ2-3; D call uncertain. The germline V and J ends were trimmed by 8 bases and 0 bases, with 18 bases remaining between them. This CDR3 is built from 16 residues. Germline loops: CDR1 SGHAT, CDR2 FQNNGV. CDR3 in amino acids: CASPPAGAYSTDTQYF. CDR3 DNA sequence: TGTGCCAGCCCCCCCGCAGGCGCCTATAGCACAGATACGCAGTATTTT.

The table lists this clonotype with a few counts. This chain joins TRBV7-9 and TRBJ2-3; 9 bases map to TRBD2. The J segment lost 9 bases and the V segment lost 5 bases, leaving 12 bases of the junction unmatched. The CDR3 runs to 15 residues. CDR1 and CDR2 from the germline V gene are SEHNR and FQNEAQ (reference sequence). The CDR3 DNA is TGTGCCAGCAGCCCGACTAGCGGAGCCTCCGGGACGCAGTATTTT. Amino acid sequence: CASSPTSGASGTQYF. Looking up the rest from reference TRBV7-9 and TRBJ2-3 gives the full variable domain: DTGVSQNPRHKITKRGQNVTFRCDPISEHNRLYWYRQTLGQGPEFLTYFQNEAQLEKSRLLSDRFSAERPKGSFSTLEIQRTEQGDSAMYLCASSPTSGASGTQYFGPGTRLTVL.

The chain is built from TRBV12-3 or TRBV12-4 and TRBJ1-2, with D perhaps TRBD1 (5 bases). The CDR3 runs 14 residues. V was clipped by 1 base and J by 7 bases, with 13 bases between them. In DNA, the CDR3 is TGTGCCAGCAGTTTAGGTCCGGGACTGGGTGGCTACACCTTC. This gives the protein CASSLGPGLGGYTF.

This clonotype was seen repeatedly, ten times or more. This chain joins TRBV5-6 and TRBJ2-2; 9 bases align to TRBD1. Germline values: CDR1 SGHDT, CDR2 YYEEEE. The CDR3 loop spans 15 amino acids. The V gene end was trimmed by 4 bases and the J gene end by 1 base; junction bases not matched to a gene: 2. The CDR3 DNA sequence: TGTGCCAGCAGCGAGGACAGGGGGAACACCGGGGAGCTGTTTTTT. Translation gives CASSEDRGNTGELFF. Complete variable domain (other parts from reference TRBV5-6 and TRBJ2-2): DAGVTQSPTHLIKTRGQQVTLRCSPKSGHDTVSWYQQALGQGPQFIFQYYEEEERQRGNFPDRFSGHQFPNYSSELNVNALLLGDSALYLCASSEDRGNTGELFFGEGSRLTVL.

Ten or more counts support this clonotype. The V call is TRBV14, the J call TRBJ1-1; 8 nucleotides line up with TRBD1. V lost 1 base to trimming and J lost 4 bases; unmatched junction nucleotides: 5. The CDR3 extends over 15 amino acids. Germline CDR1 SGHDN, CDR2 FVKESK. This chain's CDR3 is CASSQAAGGFTEAFF. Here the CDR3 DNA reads TGTGCCAGCAGCCAAGCTGCAGGGGGCTTCACTGAAGCTTTCTTT.